This record looks at one TCR beta chain sequence and its context. Its antigen is not known. Germline values: CDR1 SGHTS, CDR2 YDEGEE. The ends were cut back, 0 bases at V and 6 bases at J, with 18 bases in the middle. The CDR3 extends over 17 amino acids. The data are from a study of cytomegalovirus exposure and HLA in healthy donors. The study's findings and limits: As a later analysis showed, a missense DCLRE1C variant was linked to trimming of TCR beta V- and J-genes.

The PCR had 60 Vbeta and 13 Jbeta primers. This table comes from immunoSEQ multiplex PCR, and its TCRdb copy is limited to in-frame clones, with some not included. This table has over 65,000 clones, less than 80% appearing once. The TCR comes from a man in his fifties or sixties in good health and CMV-seropositive. V is TRBV5-8 and J is TRBJ1-4; D is possibly TRBD1 (6 bases). The sequenced sample consisted of PBMCs. As DNA, the CDR3 is TGTGCCAGCAGCTTGGAAAGTCGGCAGGGGTTCGATGAAAAACTGTTTTTT. This codes for CASSLESRQGFDEKLFF.